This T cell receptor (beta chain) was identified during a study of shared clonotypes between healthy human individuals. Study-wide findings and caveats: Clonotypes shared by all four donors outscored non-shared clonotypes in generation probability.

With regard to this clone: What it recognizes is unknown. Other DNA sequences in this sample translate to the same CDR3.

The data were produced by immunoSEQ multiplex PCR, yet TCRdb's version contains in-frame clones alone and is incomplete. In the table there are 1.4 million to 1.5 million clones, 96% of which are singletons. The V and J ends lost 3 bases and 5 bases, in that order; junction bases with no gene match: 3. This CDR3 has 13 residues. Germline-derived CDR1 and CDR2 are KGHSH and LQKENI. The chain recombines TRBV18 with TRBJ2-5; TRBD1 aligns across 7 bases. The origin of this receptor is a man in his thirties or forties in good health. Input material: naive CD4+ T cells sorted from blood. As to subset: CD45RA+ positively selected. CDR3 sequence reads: CASSPGQVETQYF. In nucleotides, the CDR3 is TGTGCCAGCTCACCCGGACAGGTGGAGACCCAGTACTTC.